The clone carrying this T cell receptor beta chain was found many times. Its antigen is as yet unknown. This entry comes from a study of neurological immune-mediated disorders. General observations from the study: Whereas HTLV-1-associated myelopathy showed the most TCR clonal expansion, multiple sclerosis showed the least, with levels below those of healthy controls. Expanded clones shared no CDR3 amino acid sequences across subjects, suggesting private repertoires in all groups.

Time point reported: longitudinal time-point 3. Stored at -80 C, 2 million PBMCs were the source of the unsorted libraries. The V and J ends lost 5 bases and 0 bases, in that order; junction bases with no gene match: 0. Germline assignment: CDR1 SGHAT and CDR2 FQDESV (reference sequence). This CDR3 comprises 13 residues. The cDNA came from 5'RACE, which used 10-nucleotide random UMIs. TCRdb redid the calling of the 5' RACE reads with MiXCR, one entry per CDR3 protein. The data contain under 130,000 distinct CDR3 sequences, 11% of them singletons. The V and J genes are TRBV11-1 and TRBJ1-2; the match to TRBD1 covers 7 bases. The sequence was obtained from a female donor with HTLV-1-associated myelopathy (HAM/TSP). The sequenced material came from PBMCs. Written as DNA, the CDR3 is TGTGCCAGCAGCGACAGGGCTAACTATGGCTACACCTTC. Its protein product is CASSDRANYGYTF.